This TCR beta chain was sequenced during a study of T cells in Graves' hyperthyroidism and ophthalmopathy. Amplified TCR beta CDR3 regions derived from RNA transcripts. First-round RT-PCR with HTBI primers amplified the TCR CDR3 region. Each CDR3 protein gets one entry after TCRdb re-called the multiplex PCR reads with MiXCR. The sample lists around 400,000 distinct CDR3 sequences; 12% to 15% were seen once. Trimming cost V 5 bases and J 6 bases; bases outside gene matches: 9. This CDR3 region has 14 residues. Germline lookup yields CDR1 LNHDA and CDR2 SQIVND (reference sequence). The table lists this clonotype with a few counts.

The material sequenced was blood. The chain carries TRBV19 and TRBJ1-1; 7 bases agree with TRBD1. The origin of this receptor is a woman aged 55-69 years with Graves' ophthalmopathy. CDR3 in amino acids: CASSVRTGGAEAFF. The DNA for the CDR3 is TGTGCCAGTAGTGTCCGGACAGGAGGGGCTGAAGCTTTCTTT.